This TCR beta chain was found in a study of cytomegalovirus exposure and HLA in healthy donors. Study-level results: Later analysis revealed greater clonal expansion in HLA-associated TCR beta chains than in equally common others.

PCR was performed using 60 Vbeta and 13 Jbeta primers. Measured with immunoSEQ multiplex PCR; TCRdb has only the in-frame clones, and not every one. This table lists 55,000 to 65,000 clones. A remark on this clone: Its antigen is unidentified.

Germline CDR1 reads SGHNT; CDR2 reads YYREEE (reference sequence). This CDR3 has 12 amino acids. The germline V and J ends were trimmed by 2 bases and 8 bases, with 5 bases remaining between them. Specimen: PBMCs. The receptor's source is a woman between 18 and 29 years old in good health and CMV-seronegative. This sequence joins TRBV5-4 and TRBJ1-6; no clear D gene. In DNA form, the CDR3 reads TGTGCCAGCAGCTTACGGGATTCACCCCTCCACTTT. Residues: CASSLRDSPLHF.